The next 9 T cell receptor beta chains were all read from a single sample in a study of T cells after yellow fever vaccination. TCRdb re-derived calls from the 5' RACE reads in MiXCR, one entry per CDR3 protein. This sample has some 200,000 distinct CDR3 sequences; roughly 9.6% occur once, and the top ten carry just over 35%. The sample in question was CD8+ T cells sorted from PBMCs, obtained 15 days after the yellow fever booster vaccination. Every receptor here comes from a young man who received the YFV17D yellow fever vaccine.

This clonotype was found a few times. The genes are TRBV3-1 and TRBJ1-5; no clear D gene. The CDR3 extends over 15 amino acids. Germline loops: CDR1 LGHDT, CDR2 YNNKEL (reference sequence). Trimming took 3 bases from V and 3 from J, leaving 12 bases between them. This CDR3 reads CASSQMGGDNQPQHF. As DNA, the CDR3 is TGTGCCAGCAGCCAGATGGGCGGGGACAATCAGCCCCAGCATTTT. Full variable domain (missing parts from reference TRBV3-1 and TRBJ1-5): DTAVSQTPKYLVTQMGNDKSIKCEQNLGHDTMYWYKQDSKKFLKIMFSYNNKELIINETVPNRFSPKSPDKAHLNLHINSLELGDSAVYFCASSQMGGDNQPQHFGDGTRLSIL.

The sample holds a few counts of this clonotype. This chain links TRBV5-1 with TRBJ2-3; TRBD2 aligns across 12 bases. The CDR3 contains 19 residues. In germline, CDR1 is SGHRS, CDR2 YFSETQ. With V trimmed by 2 bases and J by 0 bases, 10 bases remained unmatched. CDR3 in DNA: TGCGCCAGCAGCTTCCCCTGGAGGACTAGCGGGGAGAGCACAGATACGCAGTATTTT. Translating gives CASSFPWRTSGESTDTQYF.

This chain uses TRBV5-6 with TRBJ2-2; D is undetermined. V lost 5 bases to trimming and J lost 7 bases, with 3 bases between them. Germline V CDR1 and CDR2: SGHDT, YYEEEE. The CDR3 spans 10 residues. CDR3 protein: CASRGGELFF. CDR3 coding DNA: TGTGCCAGCAGAGGCGGGGAGCTGTTTTTT.

V and J are TRBV5-1 and TRBJ1-1, with D tentatively TRBD1 (5 bases). Trimming took 1 base from V and 0 from J, leaving 10 bases between them. Germline V CDR1 and CDR2: SGHRS, YFSETQ. The CDR3 runs to 15 residues. The CDR3 sequence: CASSLRGSMNTEAFF. CDR3 coding DNA: TGCGCCAGCAGCTTGAGGGGTTCCATGAACACTGAAGCTTTCTTT. Drawing the rest from reference TRBV5-1 and TRBJ1-1, the complete variable domain is KAGVTQTPRYLIKTRGQQVTLSCSPISGHRSVSWYQQTPGQGLQFLFEYFSETQRNKGNFPGRFSGRQFSNSRSEMNVSTLELGDSALYLCASSLRGSMNTEAFFGQGTRLTVV.

CDR3 DNA: TGTGCCAGCAGTTACTCGATGGGGTTGAACACTGAAGCTTTCTTT. Translating it yields CASSYSMGLNTEAFF. V is TRBV6-5 and J is TRBJ1-1; no clear D gene. The germline gives CDR1 MNHEY, CDR2 SVGAGI. The CDR3 length is 15 residues. V dropped 0 bases and J dropped 0 bases, with 8 bases sitting between them.

The genes are TRBV7-9 and TRBJ1-1; no clear D. Trimming took 5 bases from V and 8 from J, leaving 15 bases between them. In germline, CDR1 is SEHNR, CDR2 FQNEAQ (reference sequence). This CDR3 comprises 13 residues. CDR3 residues: CASSPIGRGEAFF. The CDR3 coding sequence is TGTGCCAGCAGCCCGATAGGCCGAGGGGAAGCTTTCTTT.

The V call is TRBV25-1, the J call TRBJ2-6, with D possibly matching TRBD2 (5 bases). The V end lost 8 bases, the J end lost 0 bases, and 14 bases lay between the germline ends. Per the germline V gene, CDR1 is MGHDK and CDR2 is SYGVNS. The CDR3 is 16 residues long. The CDR3 region is CASDDDGNSGANVLTF. The DNA of the CDR3 is TGTGCCAGCGACGACGACGGGAACTCTGGGGCCAACGTCCTGACTTTC.

The V call is TRBV6-2 or TRBV6-3, the J call TRBJ1-1; tentative D call: TRBD1 (6 bases). Germline assignment: CDR1 MNHEY and CDR2 SVGEGT. V lost 7 bases, J lost 3 bases, and 12 bases lay in between. CDR3 size: 13 residues. In DNA form, the CDR3 reads TGTGCCAGCACCGGGGGGCAAGACACTGAAGCTTTCTTT. Its translation is CASTGGQDTEAFF.

The chain joins TRBV11-1 to TRBJ2-2, with D unclear. CDR3 length equals 14 residues. V lost 3 bases and J 7 bases, leaving 12 bases between the germline ends. Germline V gene data show CDR1 as SGHAT and CDR2 as FQDESV (reference sequence). CDR3 DNA: TGTGCCAGCAGCTTGGGAACAGTTATCGGGGAGCTGTTTTTT. Amino acids: CASSLGTVIGELFF.